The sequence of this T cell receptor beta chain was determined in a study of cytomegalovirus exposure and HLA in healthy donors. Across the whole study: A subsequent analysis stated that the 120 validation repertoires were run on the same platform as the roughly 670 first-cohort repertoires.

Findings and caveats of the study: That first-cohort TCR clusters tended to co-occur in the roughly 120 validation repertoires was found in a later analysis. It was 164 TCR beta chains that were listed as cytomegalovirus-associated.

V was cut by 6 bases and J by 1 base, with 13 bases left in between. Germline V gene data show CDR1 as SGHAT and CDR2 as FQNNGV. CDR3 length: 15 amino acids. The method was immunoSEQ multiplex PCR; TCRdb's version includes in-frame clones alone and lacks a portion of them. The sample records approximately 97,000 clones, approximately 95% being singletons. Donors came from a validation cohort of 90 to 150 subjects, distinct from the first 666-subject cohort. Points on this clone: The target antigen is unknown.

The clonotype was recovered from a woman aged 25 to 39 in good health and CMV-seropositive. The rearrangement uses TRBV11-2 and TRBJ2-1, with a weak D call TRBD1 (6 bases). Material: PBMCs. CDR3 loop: CASRAIRGSYNEQFF. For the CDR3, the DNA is TGTGCCAGCAGAGCGATTAGGGGGTCCTACAATGAGCAGTTCTTC.